This T cell receptor (beta chain) was captured by sequencing in a study of PD-1 blockade in classical Hodgkin lymphoma. The study, taken as a whole, reports: According to reports, newly diagnosed patients had lower baseline TCR diversity than healthy donors, and relapsed/refractory patients had lower baseline TCR diversity still. Repertoires differed for reasons still undefined, possibly disease activity or prior therapy. A significant rise in TCR diversity was seen by C4D1 for CD4+ cells but not for CD8+ cells. Before treatment, complete responders showed about the same diversity as newly diagnosed patients.

Relapse after autologous stem cell transplantation occurred in every patient, and brentuximab vedotin exposure varied. The repertoire was sequenced with immunoSEQ multiplex PCR; TCRdb's copy has only in-frame clones and lacks some. This sample has some 95,000 clones, with nearly 90% found just once. Germline V gives CDR1 SGHAT, CDR2 FQNNGV. V lost 0 bases to trimming and J lost 0 bases; unmatched junction nucleotides: 6. The CDR3 covers 18 residues. In the case of this clone: Its antigen is undetermined.

The receptor comes from a human donor with classical Hodgkin lymphoma. The source material was peripheral blood mononuclear cells (PBMCs), sampled before the second cycle of nivolumab. The V and J genes are TRBV11-2 and TRBJ2-5; 11 nucleotides agree with TRBD2. CDR3 sequence: CASSLDWASGGHQETQYF. CDR3 nucleotide sequence: TGTGCCAGCAGCTTAGATTGGGCTAGCGGGGGGCACCAAGAGACCCAGTACTTC.